The 11 T cell receptor beta chains below were found in one sample sequenced in a study of shared clonotypes between healthy human individuals. Method: immunoSEQ multiplex PCR; TCRdb's copy keeps in-frame clones and lacks some. The sample has 2 million to 2.5 million clones, 85% to 95% seen once; the top ten hold 0.13%. The specimen was naive CD4+ T cells sorted from blood. Subset meaning: CD45RA+ positively selected. These receptors all stem from a man in his late teens or twenties in good health.

The V gene is TRBV6-5, the J gene TRBJ2-2; no definite D call. The CDR3 covers 14 residues. V gave up 2 bases and J gave up 4 bases, with 8 bases separating them. In germline, CDR1 is MNHEY, CDR2 SVGAGI. This CDR3 reads CASSYAPGTGELFF. The CDR3 nucleotides are TGTGCCAGCAGTTACGCCCCCGGCACCGGGGAGCTGTTTTTT.

This clone appeared a single time. The chain recombines TRBV29-1 with TRBJ1-5; no reliable D call. This CDR3 has 13 amino acids. Trimming shortened V by 0 bases and J by 9 bases, and 12 bases separated the two germline ends. The germline V gene encodes CDR1 SQVTM and CDR2 ANQGSEA. Here the CDR3 reads CSVEEGRRGPQHF. CDR3 in DNA: TGCAGCGTTGAAGAAGGCCGCCGAGGGCCCCAGCATTTT. Filled out from reference TRBV29-1 and TRBJ1-5, the complete variable domain reads SAVISQKPSRDICQRGTSLTIQCQVDSQVTMMFWYRQQPGQSLTLIATANQGSEATYESGFVIDKFPISRPNLTFSTLTVSNMSPEDSSIYLCSVEEGRRGPQHFGDGTRLSIL.

The J gene is TRBJ2-3, the V gene TRBV11-2, with 7 positions matching TRBD2. The V and J ends lost 5 bases and 8 bases, in that order; junction bases with no gene match: 4. Germline V gene lookup returns CDR1 SGHAT and CDR2 FQNNGV. The CDR3 contains 12 residues. CDR3 DNA sequence: TGTGCCAGCAGCGCCTGGGGGGGTACGCAGTATTTT. Residues: CASSAWGGTQYF.

Worth noting for this clone: Other DNA sequences in the sample encode the same CDR3. This chain uses TRBV5-1 with TRBJ1-1, with D unclear. Germline V gene data show CDR1 as SGHRS and CDR2 as YFSETQ. This CDR3 spans 14 amino acids. V was clipped by 2 bases and J by 1 base, with 9 bases between them. CDR3 sequence reads: CASSLGPGNTEAFF. In nucleotides, the CDR3 is TGCGCCAGCAGCTTAGGTCCTGGGAACACTGAAGCTTTCTTT.

This clone showed up just a few times. This specimen includes other DNA sequences encoding the same CDR3. The chain joins TRBV5-4 to TRBJ1-1, with a possible D match to TRBD1 (6 bases). The CDR3 has 14 residues. Trimming pared 0 bases from V and 1 base from J, leaving 7 bases between. In germline, CDR1 is SGHNT, CDR2 YYREEE (reference sequence). The CDR3 nucleotides read TGTGCCAGCAGCTTGGAACAGGGGAACACTGAAGCTTTCTTT. It codes for CASSLEQGNTEAFF.

In its sample, this clone was seen a few times. The chain combines TRBV7-9 with TRBJ1-3; D gene unclear. V was shortened by 5 bases and J by 0 bases, with 8 bases between the two germline ends. Germline CDR1 and CDR2: SEHNR and FQNEAQ (reference sequence). CDR3 length: 14 residues. This CDR3 reads CASSISNSGNTIYF. Here the CDR3 DNA reads TGTGCCAGCAGCATTTCAAACTCTGGAAACACCATATATTTT.

The J gene is TRBJ2-7, the V gene TRBV5-1, with TRBD2 identical over 9 bases. V lost 4 bases and J lost 0; bases outside the gene matches: 20. The CDR3 runs 20 residues. Per germline, CDR1 SGHRS and CDR2 YFSETQ. The CDR3 loop reads CASSLARVSGRGGASYEQYF. CDR3 nucleotides: TGCGCCAGCAGCCTCGCGCGAGTTAGCGGGAGAGGGGGGGCCTCCTACGAGCAGTACTTC.

Notes on this clone: The sample holds other DNA sequences that translate to the same CDR3. This chain uses TRBV10-3 with TRBJ1-2, with D uncertain. V lost 5 bases and J lost 7, with 8 bases in between. The CDR3 covers 11 residues. CDR1 and CDR2 from the germline V gene are ENHRY and SYGVKD. The chain's CDR3 is CAISPGGGYTF. DNA of the CDR3: TGTGCCATCAGTCCCGGCGGTGGCTACACCTTC.

This chain links TRBV10-3 with TRBJ2-7; possibly TRBD2 for D (6 bases). V was cut by 0 bases and J by 3 bases, with 12 bases left in between. This CDR3 comprises 15 residues. The germline gives CDR1 ENHRY, CDR2 SYGVKD. The CDR3 loop is CAISESPGSGYEQYF. The CDR3 DNA reads TGTGCCATCAGTGAGTCGCCCGGGAGTGGCTACGAGCAGTACTTC.

Comments on this clone: In the same sample, other DNA sequences code for this CDR3. In DNA form, the CDR3 reads TGTGCCAGCAGTCCCGACAGGGGTTACGAGCAGTACTTC. This sequence encodes CASSPDRGYEQYF. V and J are TRBV6-6 and TRBJ2-7; 8 positions match TRBD1. In germline, CDR1 is MNHNY, CDR2 SVGAGI (reference sequence). This CDR3 has 13 amino acids. Trimming removed 5 bases from V and 4 bases from J; junction bases left unmatched: 4.

This rearrangement joins TRBV5-1 to TRBJ2-5; D uncertain. V lost 1 base, J lost 5 bases, and 9 bases lay in between. Germline V gene lookup returns CDR1 SGHRS and CDR2 YFSETQ. This CDR3 has 13 amino acids. The CDR3 DNA reads TGCGCCAGCAGCTTGACGAGCATGGAGACCCAGTACTTC. The encoded protein is CASSLTSMETQYF. Using reference TRBV5-1 and TRBJ2-5 for the parts outside the CDR3, the full variable domain is KAGVTQTPRYLIKTRGQQVTLSCSPISGHRSVSWYQQTPGQGLQFLFEYFSETQRNKGNFPGRFSGRQFSNSRSEMNVSTLELGDSALYLCASSLTSMETQYFGPGTRLLVL.